Listed here are 3 T cell receptor beta chains from one sample, sequenced in a study of beta chain features in type 1 diabetes (dated by TCRdb to 2016 to 2018). These receptors' targets are unknown. The library relied on the immunoSEQ multiplex PCR assay. All of the isolated RNA was reverse transcribed with the High Capacity cDNA Reverse Transcription Kit, so expressed TCRB transcripts were sequenced. What TCRdb holds here is the immuneACCESS table cut down to in-frame rearrangements. Part of the clones is not present; checked against another copy, under half of the missing clones reflect an unresolved V gene, and the others are unexplained. Across this sample there are around 340,000 clones, with roughly a tenth seen only once. The ten largest clones capture over 0.95% of the sample. Broad study findings and their caveats: A moderate but significant shortening of TCRB CDR3 length was observed in type 1 diabetes patients in all four CD4+ subsets.

The specimen sequenced was central memory CD4+ T cells from blood. These receptors all come from a man under 40 with type 1 diabetes.

V and J are TRBV19 and TRBJ1-2, with no clear D. Trimming cost V 6 bases and J 6 bases, with 11 bases left between them. Germline V gives CDR1 LNHDA, CDR2 SQIVND (reference sequence). The CDR3 consists of 12 residues. The CDR3 region is CASSWDRNGYTF. Here the CDR3 DNA reads TGTGCCAGTAGCTGGGATAGGAATGGCTACACCTTC.

The chain links TRBV30 to TRBJ2-2; D gene uncertain. V was shortened by 4 bases and J by 7 bases, with 10 bases between the two germline ends. The CDR3 is 12 residues long. Per the germline V gene, CDR1 is GTSNPN and CDR2 is SVGIG (reference sequence). The chain's CDR3 is CAWTQEFGELFF. The CDR3 bases are TGTGCCTGGACCCAAGAGTTCGGGGAGCTGTTTTTT.

This clone was observed a few times. The chain combines TRBV10-3 with TRBJ1-4; 8 nucleotides align to TRBD1. Trimming removed 6 bases from V and 3 bases from J; junction bases left unmatched: 3. Germline V lookup: CDR1 ENHRY, CDR2 SYGVKD. CDR3 length: 14 amino acids. The DNA of the CDR3 is TGTGCCATCAGCCAGGGGGCGGCTAATGAAAAACTGTTTTTT. Translating gives CAISQGAANEKLFF.